Described below is a single T cell receptor (beta chain) sequence and its context. As originally analysed: Amplification from reference gene primers served as the basis for estimated nucleated cell counts. Assay: immunoSEQ multiplex PCR; the TCRdb copy retains only in-frame clones and omits some. V, J and clone size are taken as reported in that table, and D and trimming were inferred from the DNA itself. The sample has hundreds of thousands of clones; approximately 92% are singletons. The CDR3 has 14 residues. Germline-derived CDR1 and CDR2 are GTSNPN and SVGIG (reference sequence). The ends were cut back, 2 bases at V and 0 bases at J, with 5 bases in the middle. This sample is drawn from a study of blood T cell repertoires in COVID-19. Two negative PCRs, clearance, or symptom resolution were required of recovered Cohort 3 donors.

Sequencing was carried out using PBMCs or T cells enriched from blood (not recorded which). The TCR originated in a man younger than 45 who had recovered from COVID-19. V usage is TRBV30 and J usage is TRBJ2-6; D call uncertain. The CDR3 DNA reads as TGTGCCTGGAGTCGGTCCTCTGGGGCCAACGTCCTGACTTTC. This encodes CAWSRSSGANVLTF.